These 10 T cell receptor beta chains were sequenced from one sample in a study of shared clonotypes between healthy human individuals. Naive CD8 isolation took CD45RO-negative cells positively selected for CCR7 and excluded terminally differentiated effector memory CD45RA+ cells. Assay used: immunoSEQ multiplex PCR; TCRdb lists only in-frame clones, some missing. The sample includes roughly 2.1 million clones, about 92% of them seen just once. Sequences were obtained from naive CD8+ T cells from PBMCs. Receptors were obtained from a man aged 18 to 30 in good health. Some clones in this sample may be carry-over from other donors' samples.

The chain joins TRBV6-6 to TRBJ2-7; 10 positions agree with TRBD2. The CDR3 contains 15 residues. From germline, CDR1 is MNHNY and CDR2 SVGAGI (reference sequence). J lost 3 bases, V lost 0 bases, and 2 bases had no gene match. The CDR3 reads CASSYSSGGHYEQYF. The CDR3 region has the DNA TGTGCCAGCAGTTACTCTAGCGGGGGGCACTACGAGCAGTACTTC.

This clone was counted a single time. The V gene is TRBV6-5, the J gene TRBJ1-4, with TRBD1 matching 7 bases. Germline loops: CDR1 MNHEY, CDR2 SVGAGI. J lost 8 bases, V lost 4 bases, and 7 bases had no gene match. The CDR3 has 14 amino acids. The CDR3 nucleotides are TGTGCCAGCAGTTTGACAGGGCCCTTGGAAAAACTGTTTTTT. It is translated as CASSLTGPLEKLFF.

The V and J genes are TRBV15 and TRBJ1-3; D perhaps matches TRBD1 (5 bases). V was trimmed by 1 base and J by 1 base, leaving 20 bases between them. CDR3 size: 19 residues. Germline CDR1 is LNHNV and CDR2 is YYDKDF (reference sequence). CDR3 nucleotide sequence: TGTGCCACCAGCAGAGGAAGGGGTTACCGGGACCTTTCTGGAAACACCATATATTTT. This sequence encodes CATSRGRGYRDLSGNTIYF.

Only one count was recorded for this clone. This chain connects TRBV9 to TRBJ1-1; 7 nucleotides align to TRBD1. CDR1 and CDR2 from the germline V gene are SGDLS and YYNGEE. This CDR3 is 15 amino acids long. V was pared by 3 bases and J by 4 bases, with 9 bases of the junction left unmatched. The CDR3 sequence: CASSASGAGGTEAFF. The CDR3 DNA sequence: TGTGCCAGCAGCGCCTCAGGGGCAGGGGGCACTGAAGCTTTCTTT.

This chain joins TRBV7-9 and TRBJ2-1; TRBD2 agrees at 10 bases. J lost 2 bases, V lost 1 base, and 8 bases had no gene match. Germline-derived CDR1 and CDR2 are SEHNR and FQNEAQ (reference sequence). The CDR3 runs to 18 residues. Here the CDR3 DNA reads TGTGCCAGCAGCTTAGACTTGGCTAGCGGGAGTGCCTACAATGAGCAGTTCTTC. Its translation: CASSLDLASGSAYNEQFF.

The genes are TRBV2 and TRBJ2-7, with 11 positions matching TRBD2. CDR1 and CDR2 from the germline V gene are SNHLY and FYNNEI. V shed 8 bases, J shed 6 bases, and the junction held 9 bases outside the gene matches. This CDR3 contains 14 residues. The CDR3 reads CASEHAGLAGEQYF. DNA for the CDR3: TGTGCCAGCGAGCATGCCGGACTAGCGGGCGAGCAGTACTTC.

V is TRBV19 and J is TRBJ1-1; D is possibly TRBD1 (5 bases). The germline CDR1 and CDR2 sequences are LNHDA and SQIVND (reference sequence). The length of the CDR3 is 13 residues. The V gene lost 10 bases and the J gene lost 3 bases, with 15 bases spanning the gap. CDR3 sequence: CATTYGAYTEAFF. In nucleotides, the CDR3 is TGTGCCACCACTTATGGGGCTTACACTGAAGCTTTCTTT.

The chain combines TRBV27 with TRBJ2-1; 10 positions agree with TRBD1. Germline V gene data show CDR1 as MNHEY and CDR2 as SMNVEV (reference sequence). The CDR3 sequence is 14 residues long. Trimming took 7 bases from V and 6 from J; bases not matched to a gene: 6. The CDR3 coding sequence is TGTGCCAGCAAATATGGGACAGGGGTCAATGAGCAGTTCTTC. Protein sequence: CASKYGTGVNEQFF.

V is TRBV27 and J is TRBJ1-1; 8 bases match TRBD1. The length of the CDR3 is 16 residues. V lost 6 bases to trimming and J lost 5 bases; unmatched junction nucleotides: 14. Germline CDR1 MNHEY, CDR2 SMNVEV (reference sequence). The chain's CDR3 is CASRQQGDWGNTEAFF. The CDR3 DNA is TGTGCCAGCAGGCAACAGGGGGATTGGGGTAATACTGAAGCTTTCTTT.

The V and J genes are TRBV13 and TRBJ1-2; 8 nucleotides line up with TRBD1. Germline trimming cut 5 bases from V and 4 bases from J; bases unmatched to any gene: 15. Germline V CDR1 and CDR2: PRHDT, FYEKMQ (reference sequence). The CDR3 sequence is 17 residues long. CDR3 loop: CASSTRTGQDGIYGYTF. The CDR3, as DNA: TGTGCCAGCAGCACCAGAACGGGACAGGATGGAATCTATGGCTACACCTTC.